One T cell receptor (delta chain) is described in this entry. The antigen is not known. Trimming removed 2 bases from V and 10 bases from J; junction bases left unmatched: 20. This CDR3 contains 18 residues. Germline CDR1 TSWWSYY, CDR2 QGS. Sequences come from RNA converted to cDNA by reverse transcription. The CDR3 regions were amplified by multiplex PCR from V-gene primers to a constant-region primer. TCRdb re-called clones from the multiplex PCR reads via CATT. In the table there are more than 45,000 delta-chain clones, approximately 15% of which are singletons. This specimen comes from a study of Vδ1+ human thymocytes. Sorted Vdelta1+ thymocytes were roughly 98% to 99.6% pure. Findings and limits, study-wide: Highly polyclonal TRG and TRD repertoires with Gaussian CDR3 length distributions appeared in thymus.

This TCR came from a girl under three years old who had congenital heart surgery. The chain recombines TRDV1 with TRDJ1, with 9 bases that match TRDD2. The specimen was Vdelta1+ gamma-delta thymocytes from the thymus. As for subset: FACS-sorted CD3+ TCRalphabeta- TCRVdelta1+ TCRVdelta2- thymocytes. CDR3: CALGEFAFLRFLRERLIF. The CDR3 DNA is TGTGCTCTTGGGGAATTCGCCTTCCTACGTTTTTTGAGGGAGAGACTCATCTTT.